These 32 T cell receptor beta chains were sequenced from one sample in a study of identical twins. TCRdb re-called the 5' RACE reads with MiXCR, one entry per CDR3 protein. Of 1.5 million or so distinct CDR3 sequences in the sample, 25% to 35% were seen once. Sequencing used cord blood. The receptors here all came from a newborn girl in good health.

This clonotype was found a few times. This chain uses TRBV10-3 with TRBJ2-1, with D perhaps matching TRBD2 (5 bases). Looked up from germline, CDR1 is ENHRY and CDR2 is SYGVKD. Trimming removed 0 bases from V and 9 bases from J, with 15 bases in between. The CDR3 consists of 15 residues. The CDR3 loop is CAISESKAEGGEQFF. CDR3 nucleotide sequence: TGTGCCATCAGTGAGTCGAAAGCTGAGGGCGGTGAGCAGTTCTTC.

V and J are TRBV15 and TRBJ2-5, with 10 positions matching TRBD2. CDR1 is LNHNV, CDR2 YYDKDF, per germline (reference sequence). The CDR3 is 19 residues long. Trimming took 0 bases from V and 3 from J; bases not matched to a gene: 13. The CDR3 sequence: CATSRDIRGLAIGEETQYF. The CDR3 bases are TGTGCCACCAGCAGAGATATTAGGGGACTAGCGATCGGGGAAGAGACCCAGTACTTC.

The V call is TRBV2, the J call TRBJ2-2; D possibly corresponds to TRBD1 (6 bases). V was shortened by 3 bases and J by 7 bases, with 12 bases between the two germline ends. Germline CDR1 is SNHLY and CDR2 is FYNNEI. The CDR3 totals 14 residues. The CDR3 DNA reads as TGTGCCAGCAGTGACACAGGGTGGGACGGGGAGCTGTTTTTT. It translates to CASSDTGWDGELFF.

There are many counts of this clonotype. This chain's CDR3 is CASSLGTGRGEKLFF. CDR3 sequence (DNA): TGTGCCAGCAGCTTAGGAACAGGGAGGGGTGAAAAACTGTTTTTT. The chain couples TRBV7-2 to TRBJ1-4, with D maybe TRBD1 (6 bases). CDR3 length: 15 residues. Trimming stripped 1 base from V and 7 bases from J, with 13 bases between. Germline loops: CDR1 SGHTA, CDR2 FQGNSA.

The gene calls are TRBV2 and TRBJ1-3; a possible D gene is TRBD1 (6 bases). V dropped 3 bases and J dropped 0 bases, with 9 bases sitting between them. Germline loops: CDR1 SNHLY, CDR2 FYNNEI. This CDR3 is 15 amino acids long. The CDR3 bases are TGTGCCAGCAGTGAGTGGGACAACTCTGGAAACACCATATATTTT. Its protein is CASSEWDNSGNTIYF.

This clonotype was detected only a few times. This chain connects TRBV9 to TRBJ1-2, with 8 bases that match TRBD1. This CDR3 has 13 amino acids. V gave up 3 bases and J gave up 6 bases; unmatched junction bases: 4. CDR1 and CDR2 from the germline V gene are SGDLS and YYNGEE. CDR3 protein: CASSGGQGHGYTF. Here the CDR3 DNA reads TGTGCCAGCAGCGGAGGACAGGGTCATGGCTACACCTTC.

This sequence joins TRBV25-1 and TRBJ2-3; D uncertain. Germline V gene sequence: CDR1 MGHDK, CDR2 SYGVNS. This CDR3 is built from 14 residues. Trimming removed 3 bases at V and 0 bases at J, with 7 bases between. The CDR3 is CASSDYPSTDTQYF. In DNA form, the CDR3 reads TGTGCCAGCAGTGATTACCCGAGCACAGATACGCAGTATTTT.

The gene calls are TRBV20-1 and TRBJ1-1, with 11 bases lining up with TRBD1. Per the germline V gene, CDR1 is DFQATT and CDR2 is SNEGSKA (reference sequence). The CDR3 consists of 14 residues. V lost 3 bases to trimming and J lost 4 bases; unmatched junction nucleotides: 4. CDR3: CSASRGTGGTEAFF. DNA of the CDR3: TGCAGTGCTAGTAGGGGGACAGGGGGCACTGAAGCTTTCTTT.

J is TRBJ1-2 and V is TRBV23-1; perhaps TRBD1 as D (5 bases). TRBV23-1 is labeled an ORF, and its function is uncertain. V lost 0 bases and J 3 bases, leaving 14 bases between the germline ends. CDR3 length: 16 amino acids. CDR3 loop: CASSQSWCRVDYGYTF. The CDR3 DNA reads TGCGCCAGCAGTCAATCGTGGTGCAGGGTTGACTATGGCTACACCTTC.

The chain is built from TRBV6-6 and TRBJ2-4; TRBD2 aligns across 12 bases. The J call may be incorrect, as the DNA end agrees better with TRBJ2-7. Germline V gene lookup returns CDR1 MNHNY and CDR2 SVGAGI (reference sequence). This CDR3 contains 16 residues. The CDR3 nucleotides are TGTGCCAGCAGTTCTCAGACTAGCGGGGGCTTGGGCGAGCAGTACTTC. This sequence encodes CASSSQTSGGLGEQYF.

The CDR3 loop reads CSARALRTSGGTPYNEQFF. The CDR3, as DNA: TGCAGTGCTAGGGCCCTGAGGACTAGCGGCGGTACCCCCTACAATGAGCAGTTCTTC. The chain recombines TRBV20-1 with TRBJ2-1; TRBD2 matches 10 bases. From germline, CDR1 is DFQATT and CDR2 SNEGSKA (reference sequence). V gave up 3 bases and J gave up 2 bases; unmatched junction bases: 16. The CDR3 sequence is 19 residues long.

This clonotype was found a few times. The chain couples TRBV4-1 to TRBJ1-1; tentatively, D is TRBD1 (6 bases). The CDR3 covers 17 residues. Germline V gives CDR1 MGHRA, CDR2 YSYEKL. V was shortened by 1 base and J by 1 base, with 16 bases between the two germline ends. CDR3 nucleotide sequence: TGCGCCAGCAGCCAAGCACTCGTGCCCAGGGGGAACACTGAAGCTTTCTTT. Protein: CASSQALVPRGNTEAFF.

The chain has TRBV5-1 and TRBJ1-4, with D tentatively TRBD1 (5 bases). The CDR3 length is 14 residues. Trimming shortened V by 3 bases and J by 5 bases, and 11 bases separated the two germline ends. Germline CDR1 is SGHRS and CDR2 is YFSETQ. Here the CDR3 DNA reads TGCGCCAGCAGCTGGGACTTCGGAAATGAAAAACTGTTTTTT. Its protein product is CASSWDFGNEKLFF.

This clonotype showed up just a few times. The J gene is TRBJ2-3, the V gene TRBV5-1, with 7 bases aligning to TRBD2. Germline values: CDR1 SGHRS, CDR2 YFSETQ. The CDR3 loop spans 14 amino acids. V lost 4 bases, J lost 2 bases, and 4 bases stayed unmatched. DNA for the CDR3: TGCGCCAGCAGCCGGACTAGTTACACAGATACGCAGTATTTT. Translation gives CASSRTSYTDTQYF. The full variable domain, completed using reference TRBV5-1 and TRBJ2-3, is KAGVTQTPRYLIKTRGQQVTLSCSPISGHRSVSWYQQTPGQGLQFLFEYFSETQRNKGNFPGRFSGRQFSNSRSEMNVSTLELGDSALYLCASSRTSYTDTQYFGPGTRLTVL.

The chain recombines TRBV7-9 with TRBJ2-3; D is tentatively TRBD1 or TRBD2 (5 bases each). Trimming took off 5 bases at V and 1 base at J, with 16 bases between the two ends. The CDR3 contains 16 residues. Germline V CDR1 and CDR2: SEHNR, FQNEAQ (reference sequence). CDR3 amino acids: CASSAIRGGGTDTQYF. Written as DNA, the CDR3 is TGTGCCAGCAGCGCCATCCGGGGCGGAGGCACAGATACGCAGTATTTT.

This clonotype came up a few times. The V and J genes are TRBV3-1 and TRBJ1-2; TRBD1 might be the D (5 bases). CDR1 is LGHDT and CDR2 is YNNKEL in the germline V gene (reference sequence). V shed 2 bases and J shed 7 bases, with 17 bases lying between them. CDR3 length equals 15 residues. CDR3 DNA: TGTGCCAGCAGCCAACCCGGGACCGCGATCGCTGGCTACACCTTC. It codes for CASSQPGTAIAGYTF.

J is TRBJ2-7 and V is TRBV7-8, with 8 bases aligning to TRBD1. Unmatched junction bases numbered 9, after V lost 8 bases and J lost 0 bases. The CDR3 runs 15 residues. Germline V CDR1 and CDR2: SGHVS, FQNEAQ. The CDR3 nucleotides are TGTGCCAGCGCCCTATCAGGGGGCCCCTCCTACGAGCAGTACTTC. Its protein is CASALSGGPSYEQYF. The full variable domain, in which reference TRBV7-8 and TRBJ2-7 provide the parts outside the CDR3, is GAGVSQSPRYKVAKRGQDVALRCDPISGHVSLFWYQQALGQGPEFLTYFQNEAQLDKSGLPSDRFFAERPEGSVSTLKIQRTQQEDSAVYLCASALSGGPSYEQYFGPGTRLTVT.

This clonotype was seen more than once but under ten times. The V gene is TRBV2, the J gene TRBJ1-4; weak D call: TRBD1 (6 bases). CDR3 length: 15 residues. V was pared by 7 bases and J by 5 bases, with 17 bases between. Germline V gives CDR1 SNHLY, CDR2 FYNNEI. The CDR3 loop is CASTTLRGANEKLFF. For the CDR3, the DNA is TGTGCCAGCACCACATTACGGGGGGCGAATGAAAAACTGTTTTTT.

There are a few counts of this clonotype. This rearrangement joins TRBV30 to TRBJ1-2; D gene unclear. This CDR3 comprises 11 residues. The V gene's germline CDR1 is GTSNPN and CDR2 SVGIG (reference sequence). Trimming stripped 0 bases from V and 10 bases from J, with 9 bases between. The CDR3 reads CAWSVRRFYTF. Written as DNA, the CDR3 is TGTGCCTGGAGTGTACGGCGGTTCTACACCTTC.

This clonotype was counted between two and nine times. The chain employs TRBV18 and TRBJ2-3; 8 bases are a match to TRBD2. Germline V lookup: CDR1 KGHSH, CDR2 LQKENI. The V segment lost 0 bases and the J segment 2 bases; nucleotides outside the gene matches: 7. The CDR3 covers 17 residues. The CDR3 DNA is TGTGCCAGCTCACCACCGGTGCGGGGGGCTCTCACAGATACGCAGTATTTT. This sequence encodes CASSPPVRGALTDTQYF.

The rearrangement joins TRBV18 to TRBJ2-3, with 13 bases fitting TRBD2. The trim removed 1 base at V and 0 bases at J, leaving 4 bases unmatched. Germline values: CDR1 KGHSH, CDR2 LQKENI. The CDR3 extends over 18 amino acids. CDR3 nucleotides: TGTGCCAGCTCACCACGGACTAGCGGGAGCTACAGCACAGATACGCAGTATTTT. Amino acids: CASSPRTSGSYSTDTQYF.

This clonotype showed up many times. This sequence joins TRBV12-3 or TRBV12-4 and TRBJ2-1, with TRBD1 identical over 8 bases. The J segment lost 5 bases and the V segment lost 8 bases, leaving 5 bases of the junction unmatched. The CDR3 is 13 amino acids. The CDR3 bases are TGTGCCAGCTCACCAGGGGGCCACAATGAGCAGTTCTTC. Protein sequence: CASSPGGHNEQFF.

This clonotype was recorded a few times. The V call is TRBV5-1, the J call TRBJ2-5, with 7 bases identical to TRBD2. V shed 0 bases, J shed 4 bases, and the junction held 6 bases outside the gene matches. This CDR3 spans 15 amino acids. CDR1 is SGHRS, CDR2 YFSETQ, per germline. The CDR3 region has the DNA TGCGCCAGCAGCTTGGTTTCAGGGAGGGGAGAGACCCAGTACTTC. Translating it yields CASSLVSGRGETQYF.

The gene calls are TRBV7-2 and TRBJ2-3; 9 bases are shared with TRBD2. CDR1 and CDR2 (germline): SGHTA, FQGNSA. This CDR3 contains 18 residues. The V segment lost 2 bases and the J segment 2 bases; nucleotides outside the gene matches: 11. This CDR3 is CASSLKSRLAGNTDTQYF. The CDR3 DNA reads as TGTGCCAGCAGCTTAAAAAGTCGGCTAGCGGGGAACACAGATACGCAGTATTTT.

The chain links TRBV2 to TRBJ2-7; 9 bases line up with TRBD2. Germline loops: CDR1 SNHLY, CDR2 FYNNEI. This CDR3 has 15 residues. Germline trimming cut 7 bases from V and 6 bases from J; bases unmatched to any gene: 13. The CDR3 sequence: CASKISGRRLREQYF. For the CDR3, the DNA is TGTGCCAGCAAAATTAGCGGGAGACGACTACGCGAGCAGTACTTC.

The CDR3 DNA reads TGTGCCACCCCGGAAAAGGGAAGCACAGATACGCAGTATTTT. Amino acids: CATPEKGSTDTQYF. The rearrangement uses TRBV30 and TRBJ2-3; D ambiguous. The CDR3 loop spans 14 amino acids. The V gene lost 8 bases and the J gene lost 0 bases, with 15 bases spanning the gap. Germline CDR1 is GTSNPN and CDR2 is SVGIG (reference sequence).

In this sample, this clonotype turned up once. At one of its ends the junction is not consistent with the germline gene, which may arise from a read error. The rearrangement joins TRBV7-9 to TRBJ2-1; possibly TRBD1 for D (5 bases). The length of the CDR3 is 12 residues. CDR1 and CDR2 from the germline V gene are SEHNR and FQNEAQ (reference sequence). The CDR3 DNA is TGTTCCAGCACCCACAGGAAATCTGAGCAGTTCTTC. Its translation is CSSTHRKSEQFF.

J is TRBJ1-1 and V is TRBV10-3, with D uncertain. The CDR3 length is 14 residues. The germline V and J ends were trimmed by 9 bases and 0 bases, with 14 bases remaining between them. In germline, CDR1 is ENHRY, CDR2 SYGVKD. CDR3 sequence reads: CAIGQAHMNTEAFF. CDR3 DNA sequence: TGTGCCATTGGTCAGGCTCACATGAACACTGAAGCTTTCTTT.

This clonotype showed up just a few times. The chain couples TRBV4-2 to TRBJ2-7; 7 bases map to TRBD1. The CDR3 is 14 residues long. J was trimmed by 6 bases and V by 5 bases; bases with no gene match: 10. Germline loops: CDR1 LGHNA, CDR2 YNFKEQ. The DNA of the CDR3 is TGTGCCAGCAGCACCCGACAGGGAATGGGCGAGCAGTACTTC. Amino acid sequence: CASSTRQGMGEQYF.

This clonotype has a handful of counts. V is TRBV4-2 and J is TRBJ1-5; tentatively, D is TRBD1 (5 bases). The V gene's germline CDR1 is LGHNA and CDR2 YNFKEQ. Between the trimmed V and J ends, which lost 3 bases and 5 bases, there was a span of 14 bases. This CDR3 has 15 amino acids. The CDR3 nucleotides read TGTGCCAGCAGCCACGATGGACACCGAGATCAGCCCCAGCATTTT. Amino acids: CASSHDGHRDQPQHF.

This clonotype appeared a few times. The chain joins TRBV5-1 to TRBJ2-1; 14 bases are a match to TRBD2. The length of the CDR3 is 17 residues. The V segment lost 1 base and the J segment 6 bases; nucleotides outside the gene matches: 6. Germline V gene sequence: CDR1 SGHRS, CDR2 YFSETQ. The CDR3 reads CASSLRLAGGPSNEQFF. The DNA of the CDR3 is TGCGCCAGCAGCTTGAGACTAGCGGGGGGGCCGAGCAATGAGCAGTTCTTC.

This clonotype was recorded a few times. The CDR3 loop reads CSVEDPGAEQYF. The DNA for the CDR3 is TGCAGCGTTGAAGATCCGGGGGCCGAGCAGTACTTC. The V gene is TRBV29-1, the J gene TRBJ2-7, with D possibly called TRBD1 or TRBD2 (6 bases each). Germline CDR1 and CDR2: SQVTM and ANQGSEA. The CDR3 contains 12 residues. V was cut by 0 bases and J by 6 bases, with 9 bases left in between.